This T cell receptor (beta chain) is from a study of T cell responses to AZD1222 COVID-19 vaccine. Study-wide results and caveats: CD4 TCRs covered the whole spike, strongest at regions 160-218 and 743-854. Baseline serology detected seropositivity in only six or seven AZD1222 recipients. Sampled repertoires all dated from after the peak T cell response. Most donors were white British and more were female, and clonal diversity was possibly underestimated.

About this clone: Its target is unknown.

The table came from immunoSEQ multiplex PCR; TCRdb's copy has only in-frame clones and leaves some out. The sample shows about 140,000 clones, about 90% of them seen only once. The CDR3 loop spans 18 amino acids. The sequence was collected from an adult in good health. Specimen: peripheral blood, collected on day 0 of AZD1222 vaccination. The chain employs TRBV21-1 and TRBJ2-6; TRBD2, the table's D call, was not compared with the DNA. TRBV21-1 is listed as a pseudogene. For the CDR3, the DNA is TGTGCCAGCAGCCACGCTAGCGGGAGGCTCTCTGGGGCCAACGTCCTGACTTTC. Amino acid sequence: CASSHASGRLSGANVLTF.